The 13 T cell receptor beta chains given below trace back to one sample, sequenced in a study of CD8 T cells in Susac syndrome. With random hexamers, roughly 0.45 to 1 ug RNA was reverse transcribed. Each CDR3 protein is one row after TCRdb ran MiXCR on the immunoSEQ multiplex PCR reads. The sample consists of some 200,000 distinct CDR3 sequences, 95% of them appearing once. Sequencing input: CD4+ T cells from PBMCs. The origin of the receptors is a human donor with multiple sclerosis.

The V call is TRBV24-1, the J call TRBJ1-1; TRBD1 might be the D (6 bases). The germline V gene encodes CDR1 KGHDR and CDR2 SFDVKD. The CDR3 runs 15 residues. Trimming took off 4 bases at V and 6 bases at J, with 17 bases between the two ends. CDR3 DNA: TGTGCCACCAGTGAGCAGGGGCAAGAAGTGGCTGAAGCTTTCTTT. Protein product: CATSEQGQEVAEAFF.

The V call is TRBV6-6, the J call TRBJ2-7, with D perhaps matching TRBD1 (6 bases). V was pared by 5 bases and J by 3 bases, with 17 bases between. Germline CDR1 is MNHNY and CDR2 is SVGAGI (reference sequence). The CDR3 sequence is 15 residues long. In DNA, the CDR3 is TGTGCCAGCAGTAAGGGCCCGGACAGTATCTACGAGCAGTACTTC. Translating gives CASSKGPDSIYEQYF.

This CDR3 is CSARRTGETDTQYF. The CDR3 DNA reads TGCAGTGCTAGACGGACAGGGGAAACAGATACGCAGTATTTT. The chain has TRBV20-1 and TRBJ2-3; 9 nucleotides match TRBD1. The CDR3 contains 14 residues. With V trimmed by 2 bases and J by 3 bases, 3 bases remained unmatched. Per germline, CDR1 DFQATT and CDR2 SNEGSKA (reference sequence).

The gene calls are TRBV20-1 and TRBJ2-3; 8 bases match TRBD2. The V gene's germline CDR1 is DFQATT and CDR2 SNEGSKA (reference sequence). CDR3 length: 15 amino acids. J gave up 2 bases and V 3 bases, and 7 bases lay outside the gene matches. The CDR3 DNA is TGCAGTGCTAGTGCAGCGGGGGACTCCACAGATACGCAGTATTTT. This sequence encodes CSASAAGDSTDTQYF.

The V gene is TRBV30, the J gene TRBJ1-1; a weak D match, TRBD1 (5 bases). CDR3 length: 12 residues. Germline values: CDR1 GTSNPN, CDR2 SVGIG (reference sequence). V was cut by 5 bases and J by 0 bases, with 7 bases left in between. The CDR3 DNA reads TGTGCCTGGGGGGCGATGAACACTGAAGCTTTCTTT. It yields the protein CAWGAMNTEAFF.

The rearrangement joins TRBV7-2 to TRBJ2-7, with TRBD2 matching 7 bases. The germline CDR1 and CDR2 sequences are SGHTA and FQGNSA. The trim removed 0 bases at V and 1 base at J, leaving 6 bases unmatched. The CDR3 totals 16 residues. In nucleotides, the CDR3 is TGTGCCAGCAGCTTAGCGCTACGGGGGGTGTCCTACGAGCAGTACTTC. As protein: CASSLALRGVSYEQYF.

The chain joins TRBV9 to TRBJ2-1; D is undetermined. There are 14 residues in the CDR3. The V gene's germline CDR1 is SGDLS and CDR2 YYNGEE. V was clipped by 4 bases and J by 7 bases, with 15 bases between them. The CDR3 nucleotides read TGTGCCAGCAGCACCGAACCGACGTGGAATGAGCAGTTCTTC. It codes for CASSTEPTWNEQFF.

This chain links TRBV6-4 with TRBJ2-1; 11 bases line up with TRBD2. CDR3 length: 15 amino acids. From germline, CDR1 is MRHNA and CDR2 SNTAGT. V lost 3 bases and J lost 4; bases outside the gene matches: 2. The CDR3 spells CASSDSGGAYNEQFF. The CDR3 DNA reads TGTGCCAGCAGTGATAGCGGGGGGGCTTACAATGAGCAGTTCTTC.

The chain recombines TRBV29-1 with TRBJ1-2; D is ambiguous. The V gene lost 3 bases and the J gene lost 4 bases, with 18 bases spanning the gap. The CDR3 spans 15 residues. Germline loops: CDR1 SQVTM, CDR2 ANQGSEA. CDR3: CSVEGGQEFSYGYTF. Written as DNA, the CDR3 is TGCAGCGTTGAGGGCGGGCAGGAGTTTAGCTATGGCTACACCTTC. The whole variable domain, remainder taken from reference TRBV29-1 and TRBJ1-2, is SAVISQKPSRDICQRGTSLTIQCQVDSQVTMMFWYRQQPGQSLTLIATANQGSEATYESGFVIDKFPISRPNLTFSTLTVSNMSPEDSSIYLCSVEGGQEFSYGYTFGSGTRLTVV.

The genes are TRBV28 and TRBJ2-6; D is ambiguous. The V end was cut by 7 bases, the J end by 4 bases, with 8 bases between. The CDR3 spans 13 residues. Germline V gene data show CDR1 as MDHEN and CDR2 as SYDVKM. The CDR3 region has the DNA TGTGCCAGCACCCCAGGCGGGGCCAACGTCCTGACTTTC. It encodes CASTPGGANVLTF.

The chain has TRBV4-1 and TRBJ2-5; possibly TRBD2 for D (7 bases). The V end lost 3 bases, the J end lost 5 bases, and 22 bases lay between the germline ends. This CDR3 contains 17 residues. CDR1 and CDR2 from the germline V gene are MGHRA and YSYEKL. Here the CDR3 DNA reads TGCGCCAGCAGCCAGTCGGGAGGAACAGGGAGCCGGGAGACCCAGTACTTC. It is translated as CASSQSGGTGSRETQYF.

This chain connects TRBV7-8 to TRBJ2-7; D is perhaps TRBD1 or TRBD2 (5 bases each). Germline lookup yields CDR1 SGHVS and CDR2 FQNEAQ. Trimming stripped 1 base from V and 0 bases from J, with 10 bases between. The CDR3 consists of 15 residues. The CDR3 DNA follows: TGTGCCAGCAGCTTAGGGGGGTACTCCTCCTACGAGCAGTACTTC. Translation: CASSLGGYSSYEQYF.

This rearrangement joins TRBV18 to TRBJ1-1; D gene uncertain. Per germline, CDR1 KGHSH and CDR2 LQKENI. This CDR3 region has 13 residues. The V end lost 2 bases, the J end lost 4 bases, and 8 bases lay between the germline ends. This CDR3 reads CASSPTAGTEAFF. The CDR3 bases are TGTGCCAGCTCACCAACAGCGGGCACTGAAGCTTTCTTT.